This is a list of T cell receptor beta chains from one sample in a study of low-dose radiotherapy and immunotherapy resistance in tumors. Each CDR3 protein gets one entry after TCRdb re-called the reads with MiXCR. This sample has 100,000 or so distinct CDR3 sequences, with roughly 9% found just once. The input for sequencing was PBMCs, taken before treatment. These receptors all come from a male donor with prostate cancer. The CDR3 runs from the conserved cysteine through the conserved F or W. Fields, in order: V gene, J gene, clone size, D gene, CDR3 protein, CDR3 DNA. A D gene is named only where the DNA matches it firmly. The size field is filled for only some rows; it gives once, few, many or a size class.

TRBV28	TRBJ1-2	many	.	CASSSRAGNTPYGYTF	TGTGCCAGCAGTTCACGAGCAGGGAATACCCCCTATGGCTACACCTTC
TRBV7-2	TRBJ1-2	many	.	CASSPVPGYGYTF	TGTGCCAGCAGCCCGGTCCCCGGTTATGGCTACACCTTC
TRBV12-3/TRBV12-4	TRBJ2-3	.	TRBD2	CASRGTSGDTQYF	TGTGCCAGCAGGGGGACTAGCGGAGATACGCAGTATTTT
TRBV30	TRBJ1-5	many	.	CAWSLGGPQHF	TGTGCCTGGAGTCTCGGGGGACCCCAGCATTTT
TRBV10-2	TRBJ2-1	many	.	CASMSVDEQFF	TGCGCCAGCATGTCCGTCGACGAGCAGTTCTTC
TRBV6-1	TRBJ1-2	few	.	CASRAGQVLGYTF	TGTGCCAGCAGGGCGGGACAAGTTCTTGGCTACACCTTC
TRBV28	TRBJ2-2	many	.	CASRWGNTGELFF	TGTGCCAGCAGATGGGGTAACACCGGGGAGCTGTTTTTT
TRBV11-2	TRBJ2-1	many	.	CASIVGAGGGYNEQFF	TGTGCCAGCATCGTGGGGGCAGGAGGAGGATACAATGAGCAGTTCTTC
TRBV18	TRBJ2-2	many	TRBD2	CASPGLAGRTGELFF	TGTGCCAGCCCAGGACTAGCGGGACGAACCGGGGAGCTGTTTTTT
TRBV27	TRBJ2-1	many	.	CASRTQPGHTDNEQFF	TGTGCCAGCAGGACCCAACCGGGACACACTGACAATGAGCAGTTCTTC
TRBV20-1	TRBJ2-7	many	.	CSASSKSSYEQYF	TGCAGTGCTTCCTCGAAGAGCTCCTACGAGCAGTACTTC
TRBV12-3/TRBV12-4	TRBJ2-7	many	.	CASTPESGVTYEQYF	TGTGCCAGCACCCCTGAGTCGGGAGTAACCTACGAGCAGTACTTC
TRBV6-1	TRBJ2-7	.	.	CASSEGRGASEQYF	TGTGCCAGCAGTGAGGGCAGGGGGGCCAGTGAGCAGTACTTC
TRBV5-6	TRBJ1-2	many	TRBD1	CASSLRQGEGYTF	TGTGCCAGCAGCTTGAGACAGGGAGAAGGCTACACCTTC
TRBV6-2/TRBV6-3	TRBJ2-7	many	.	CASREIRTYEQYF	TGTGCCAGCAGGGAGATTCGGACCTACGAGCAGTACTTC